This T cell receptor (beta chain) is drawn from a study of spatial heterogeneity in lung cancer (dated by TCRdb to between 2018 and 2021). Study-level background: More beta-chain than alpha-chain transcripts were consistently detected, likely reflecting higher beta-chain transcript abundance. The study quantitatively compared TCR alpha and beta repertoires across multiple tumor regions, matched nontumor lung and blood in non-small cell lung cancer. In the raw uncorrected reads, each unique combination of TCR and UMI appeared on average more than ten times. Both alpha and beta chains were TCR-sequenced in 200 to 250 tumor regions, around 65 matched nontumor lung samples and around 54 PBMC samples obtained at surgery. Nonsynonymous mutation counts, determined by whole-exome sequencing of tumor tissue, were related to TCR repertoire features. TCR transcript counts in tumor regions correlated strongly with a T cell transcriptional module score from matched bulk RNA-seq.

Trimming removed 4 bases from V and 8 bases from J; the gene matches leave 1 base unexplained. Including cysteine and phenylalanine, the CDR3 has 13 amino acids. The CDR3 DNA has 39 bases and is translated from base 1. From a lookup of the germline V gene, CDR1 and CDR2 are ENHRY and SYGVKD. The sample's time point label is to be understood as: sample taken at primary tumor resection. Samples were obtained from approximately 76 patients with early-stage, untreated non-small cell lung cancer from the lung TRACERx cohort. TCR sequencing used whole RNA extracted from tumor and nontumor lung tissue, or from cryopreserved PBMC samples, without cell sorting. A patient was chosen for TCR sequencing only when enough RNA was available from at least two tumor regions. Before being selected, tumor and adjacent nontumor lung specimens were reviewed by a lung pathologist. Libraries came from 5' RACE. Sequencing took place on a NextSeq 500. In the TCR library protocol, a unique molecular identifier was attached to each TCR cDNA molecule so that PCR and sequencing errors could be corrected. Turning to the authors' computational methods: TCR identification, UMI-based error correction and CDR3 extraction were performed with Decombinator tools. TCRs above a frequency of 2 per 1,000, corresponding to the top 1% of the tumor frequency distribution, were defined as expanded. Expanded tumor TCRs were classed as regional if statistically deemed absent (corrected P<0.05) from at least one tumor region, otherwise ubiquitous. Renyi diversity was computed with the R vegan package after each repertoire had been subsampled 100 times to 5,000 TCRs. CDR3 similarity networks were built from amino acid triplet string-kernel similarity, with CDR3s being connected when pairwise similarity was above 0.82. TCRdb redid the processing of the public reads, applying fastp at Q25 and MiXCR, and retained in-frame beta chains. Identical CDR3 proteins give one entry, which carries the most common genes and DNA. The V and J calls reflect TCRdb's pipeline rather than the authors' work. This sample has 8,000 to 10,000 distinct CDR3 sequences in its table, and around 8.7% of those were observed once. Roughly 12% of the sample is in the top ten clones.

This clonotype was observed a few times. Its antigen is still unknown. Per-base quality was not reported, and no clone a single base away is much larger than it. Points the paper makes about the study in general: The tumor nonsynonymous mutation count correlated with the number of expanded intratumoral alpha and beta TCRs. Counts of ubiquitous and regional expanded TCRs correlated with counts of ubiquitous and regional nonsynonymous mutations, respectively. Additional single-cell paired TCR alpha and beta sequencing was considered necessary to confirm, at a functional level, the hypothesis that regional TCRs recognize regional mutations. Estimated TCR-seq coverage of tumor T cells was only around 7.1% for alpha chains and 13% for beta chains.

The sequence came from a female donor with early-stage non-small cell lung cancer. The source was lung tumor tissue, collected at surgery. The chain joins TRBV10-3 to TRBJ1-6; 8 of the junction bases match TRBD1. The CDR3 reads CAISGQGHSPLHF. The nucleotide sequence reads TGTGCCATCAGTGGACAGGGGCATTCACCCCTCCACTTT.